This T cell receptor (beta chain) is from a study of cytomegalovirus exposure and HLA in healthy donors. Here immunoSEQ multiplex PCR was the method, and the copy in TCRdb shows in-frame clones only, minus some. The table records under 200,000 clones, about 96% of them present only once. CDR1 and CDR2 (germline): SGDLS, YYNGEE. The CDR3 is 14 amino acids. V was clipped by 3 bases and J by 8 bases, with 17 bases between them. The sequencing input was PBMCs. This TCR derives from a woman aged 18-30 years in good health and CMV-seronegative. The chain combines TRBV9 with TRBJ1-2; D might be TRBD1 (6 bases). CDR3 region: CASSGDGEGGGYTF. CDR3 nucleotides: TGTGCCAGCAGCGGAGATGGGGAGGGGGGAGGCTACACCTTC.